This TCR beta chain comes out of a study of T-cell memory formation after mild COVID-19. Study-level findings and limits: The pre-infection memory compartment contained some responding clones, suggesting cross-reactive memory joined.

This clonotype was seen only a few times. Its antigen is unknown. TCR alpha and TCR beta cDNA libraries with sample barcodes and UMIs came from 5'RACE using constant-segment primers. TCRdb analysed the 5' RACE reads with MiXCR anew, one entry per CDR3 protein. This table holds a few hundred thousand distinct CDR3 sequences, 7% to 10% found once. Looked up from germline, CDR1 is SGHTA and CDR2 is FQGNSA. With 5 bases removed from V and 5 bases from J, the gap between germline ends came to 15 bases. The length of the CDR3 is 14 residues. The chain uses TRBV7-2 and TRBJ1-1; a weak D match, TRBD1 (6 bases). Sequenced: PBMCs or a T cell subset sorted from them (not recorded which). The receptor was derived from a man in his late teens or twenties who had mild COVID-19 (a few samples of this study predate the infection). Cell type and time point are not known. DNA of the CDR3: TGTGCCAGCAGCGAACAGGGATGGTGGACTGAAGCTTTCTTT. This sequence encodes CASSEQGWWTEAFF.